A selection of T cell receptor beta chains follows, all from one sample in a study of CXCR3-negative and CXCR3-positive naive CD8 T cells. TCRdb reprocessed the 5' RACE reads; each CDR3 protein has one entry and no DNA is given. The sample totals 100,000 to 150,000 distinct CDR3 sequences. The sample was naive CXCR3- CD8+ T cells from blood. These receptor sequences come from a human donor in good health. Some clones in this sample may be carry-over from other donors' samples. CDR3s include the opening cysteine and the closing phenylalanine or tryptophan.

length: 18; V: TRBV13; J: TRBJ1-2; CDR3: CASSLRTEGVNANYGYTF
length: 12; V: TRBV29-1; J: TRBJ2-1; CDR3: CNVEDLGNEQFF
length: 14; V: TRBV4-3; J: TRBJ1-1; CDR3: CASRTGTTNTEAFF
length: 14; V: TRBV13; J: TRBJ1-1; CDR3: CASSPTGGASEAFF
length: 15; V: TRBV20-1; J: TRBJ2-3; CDR3: CSASLRGLSTDTQYF
length: 16; V: TRBV15; J: TRBJ2-2; CDR3: CATSRGESRNTGELFF
length: 14; V: TRBV12-3/TRBV12-4; J: TRBJ2-1; CDR3: CASTVGSGRNEQFF
length: 14; V: TRBV20-1; J: TRBJ2-1; CDR3: CSARTIARADEQFF
length: 14; V: TRBV9; J: TRBJ2-7; CDR3: CASSVGGSSNEQYF
length: 16; V: TRBV29-1; J: TRBJ2-1; CDR3: CSVGISARVYFSEQFF
length: 13; V: TRBV7-3; J: TRBJ2-7; CDR3: CASSSGQSYEQYF
length: 14; V: TRBV10-3; J: TRBJ2-5; CDR3: CAISEGERQETQYF
length: 14; V: TRBV7-9; J: TRBJ1-1; CDR3: CASSLKGGDTEAFF
length: 16; V: TRBV10-3; J: TRBJ1-5; CDR3: CAISAGERGGNQPQHF
length: 15; V: TRBV28; J: TRBJ2-5; CDR3: CASSPMGLVGETQYF
length: 17; V: TRBV18; J: TRBJ2-7; CDR3: CASSPAPSSGGPYEQYF
length: 16; V: TRBV7-9; J: TRBJ2-5; CDR3: CASSATLAGEKETQYF
length: 13; V: TRBV10-3; J: TRBJ2-4; CDR3: CAIQDPLKNIQYF
length: 15; V: TRBV28; J: TRBJ2-3; CDR3: CASSLLAAYTDTQYF
length: 14; V: TRBV5-6; J: TRBJ1-5; CDR3: CASSLSITNQPQHF
length: 18; V: TRBV12-3/TRBV12-4; J: TRBJ2-5; CDR3: CASSGGVRGAGDQETQYF
length: 17; V: TRBV12-3/TRBV12-4; J: TRBJ1-5; CDR3: CASSFSFRTGSNQPQHF
length: 14; V: TRBV6-2/TRBV6-3; J: TRBJ2-2; CDR3: CASSYNGKTGELFF
length: 15; V: TRBV28; J: TRBJ2-1; CDR3: CASSLEGAGQWEQFF
length: 13; V: TRBV29-1; J: TRBJ1-2; CDR3: CSVDSQLESGYTF
length: 15; V: TRBV20-1; J: TRBJ1-2; CDR3: CSAPDRGIPNYGYTF
length: 16; V: TRBV6-6; J: TRBJ1-2; CDR3: CASSYTPDRGVRGYTF
length: 11; V: TRBV7-8; J: TRBJ2-1; CDR3: CASGELSEQFF
length: 16; V: TRBV28; J: TRBJ1-2; CDR3: CASSPTPHRYYYGYTF
length: 15; V: TRBV7-9; J: TRBJ2-7; CDR3: CGSSLKLAGSYEQYF
length: 14; V: TRBV7-9; J: TRBJ2-7; CDR3: CASRKGQGTYEQYF
length: 18; V: TRBV21-1; J: TRBJ2-1; CDR3: CASNKKPVTGGSYNEQFF
length: 14; V: TRBV25-1; J: TRBJ2-5; CDR3: CASSSGAGEETQYF
length: 15; V: TRBV3-1; J: TRBJ2-1; CDR3: CASSQDWNEGNEQFF
length: 13; V: TRBV29-1; J: TRBJ2-1; CDR3: CSVLGGLYNEQFF
length: 16; V: TRBV13; J: TRBJ1-4; CDR3: CASSLGGAPTNEKLFF
length: 13; V: TRBV15; J: TRBJ2-5; CDR3: CATSRTSRETQYF
length: 15; V: TRBV7-9; J: TRBJ1-1; CDR3: CASSLARGGFAEAFF
length: 18; V: TRBV13; J: TRBJ2-7; CDR3: CASSLGGLRLAGFYEQYF
length: 15; V: TRBV6-6; J: TRBJ2-7; CDR3: CASSYSATSSYEQYF